The 30 T cell receptor beta chains reported below all come from one sample, sequenced in a study of cytomegalovirus exposure and HLA in healthy donors. Sequenced by immunoSEQ multiplex PCR; TCRdb stores in-frame clones only, minus some. The sample lists some 250,000 clones; 90% were seen once. Sequenced sample: PBMCs. The receptors were sampled from a young woman in good health and CMV-seronegative.

The chain has TRBV7-2 and TRBJ1-2, with 10 positions matching TRBD1. Germline V gene lookup returns CDR1 SGHTA and CDR2 FQGNSA. Trimming removed 1 base from V and 4 bases from J; junction bases left unmatched: 6. This CDR3 is built from 16 residues. The CDR3 region is CASSLGDRGSSYGYTF. In nucleotides, the CDR3 is TGTGCCAGCAGCTTAGGGGACAGGGGTAGTAGCTATGGCTACACCTTC.

CDR3 sequence reads: CASRPGSGTGRYEQYV. The CDR3 DNA reads as TGTGCCAGCAGACCCGGATCCGGGACAGGGCGCTACGAGCAGTACGTC. This chain joins TRBV27 and TRBJ2-7; 9 bases map to TRBD1. CDR1 and CDR2 (germline): MNHEY, SMNVEV (reference sequence). V was pared by 6 bases and J by 3 bases, with 12 bases of the junction left unmatched. The CDR3 extends over 16 amino acids.

The chain is built from TRBV6-5 and TRBJ1-5; D perhaps matches TRBD1 (6 bases). The CDR3 totals 13 residues. Deletions cut 4 bases from V and 6 bases from J, with 10 bases between. The germline gives CDR1 MNHEY, CDR2 SVGAGI. CDR3 sequence: CASSSGDGQPQHF. The CDR3 DNA is TGTGCCAGCAGTTCAGGGGACGGTCAGCCCCAGCATTTT.

The table lists this clone with a count of one. The rearrangement uses TRBV7-6 and TRBJ2-5, with TRBD2 matching 7 bases. V lost 1 base, J lost 4 bases, and 9 bases stayed unmatched. Germline CDR1 and CDR2: SGHVS and FNYEAQ. CDR3 size: 16 residues. The CDR3 loop reads CASSLGAGLMAETQYF. For the CDR3, the DNA is TGTGCCAGCAGCTTAGGAGCGGGGCTTATGGCAGAGACCCAGTACTTC.

Notes on this clone: An end of the junction differs from the germline gene, which may be a read error. V usage is TRBV6-1 and J usage is TRBJ1-2; TRBD1 aligns across 8 bases. Germline V gene data show CDR1 as MNHNS and CDR2 as SASEGT. CDR3 length equals 14 residues. The CDR3 spells CASSEGTGITVFAF. The CDR3, as DNA: TGTGCCAGCAGTGAAGGGACAGGGATTACAGTATTCGCCTTC.

The V call is TRBV6-5, the J call TRBJ1-6; TRBD1 matches at 7 bases. There are 14 residues in the CDR3. The V segment lost 5 bases and the J segment 9 bases; nucleotides outside the gene matches: 7. Germline V gene sequence: CDR1 MNHEY, CDR2 SVGAGI. The CDR3 protein is CASSQTGSGSPLHF. The DNA for the CDR3 is TGTGCCAGCAGTCAGACAGGGTCGGGTTCACCCCTCCACTTT.

The rearrangement joins TRBV10-1 to TRBJ2-7, with 8 bases aligning to TRBD1. Germline CDR1 is WNHNN and CDR2 is SYGVQD (reference sequence). The V segment lost 6 bases and the J segment 2 bases; nucleotides outside the gene matches: 6. This CDR3 region has 14 residues. This CDR3 is CASSRDRIPYEQYF. The CDR3 DNA reads TGCGCCAGCAGCCGGGACAGGATCCCCTACGAGCAGTACTTC.

This rearrangement joins TRBV5-1 to TRBJ2-3; the match to TRBD2 covers 7 bases. Trimming took 0 bases from V and 6 from J; bases not matched to a gene: 10. This CDR3 has 16 residues. Germline CDR1 reads SGHRS; CDR2 reads YFSETQ. The CDR3 sequence is CASSLGQAGISDTQYF. The CDR3 region has the DNA TGCGCCAGCAGCTTGGGTCAAGCGGGGATATCGGATACGCAGTATTTT.

In the case of this clone: Sequence at one end of the junction differs from germline and may be a read error. This chain joins TRBV4-3 and TRBJ2-1; D possibly corresponds to TRBD1 (7 bases). Germline V gives CDR1 LGHNA, CDR2 YSLEER. This CDR3 region has 13 residues. CDR3 amino acids: CASSQVGGTEQLF. CDR3 bases: TGCGCCAGCAGCCAAGTTGGAGGGACAGAGCAGCTCTTC.

The chain recombines TRBV2 with TRBJ1-6; 12 bases match TRBD1. Trimming took 8 bases from V and 7 from J; bases not matched to a gene: 9. Per the germline V gene, CDR1 is SNHLY and CDR2 is FYNNEI. The CDR3 loop spans 16 amino acids. The CDR3 here is CASAGDRGRINSPLHF. In DNA form, the CDR3 reads TGTGCCAGCGCTGGGGACAGGGGGCGCATCAATTCACCCCTCCACTTT.

The CDR3: CSVASLLTRNLLAGGMDTQYF. CDR3 bases: TGCAGCGTCGCCTCCCTTTTAACCCGAAATCTACTAGCGGGGGGGATGGATACGCAGTATTTT. The gene calls are TRBV29-1 and TRBJ2-3, with 13 nucleotides matching TRBD2. The CDR3 runs 21 residues. V shed 6 bases and J 6 bases; nucleotides not matched to a gene: 27. CDR1 and CDR2 (germline): SQVTM, ANQGSEA.

This chain joins TRBV27 and TRBJ2-2; TRBD1 matches at 8 bases. Germline lookup yields CDR1 MNHEY and CDR2 SMNVEV (reference sequence). Unmatched junction bases numbered 5, after V lost 3 bases and J lost 5 bases. CDR3 length: 15 residues. The CDR3 protein is CASSFLTGGTGELFF. CDR3 DNA: TGTGCCAGCAGTTTTCTTACAGGGGGTACCGGGGAGCTGTTTTTT.

The rearrangement joins TRBV5-1 to TRBJ2-3, with TRBD2 matching 10 bases. CDR1 is SGHRS and CDR2 is YFSETQ in the germline V gene. This CDR3 contains 15 residues. The trim removed 3 bases at V and 3 bases at J, leaving 4 bases unmatched. For the CDR3, the DNA is TGCGCCAGCAGCTCCCAAGCGGGGGGGACAGATACGCAGTATTTT. Its translation is CASSSQAGGTDTQYF.

The chain recombines TRBV14 with TRBJ1-3; the D is unclear. There are 16 residues in the CDR3. V lost 0 bases, J lost 2 bases, and 11 bases lay in between. The germline V gene encodes CDR1 SGHDN and CDR2 FVKESK. The DNA of the CDR3 is TGTGCCAGCAGCCAAGATTACCCTACGGCTGGAAACACCATATATTTT. This codes for CASSQDYPTAGNTIYF.

The chain uses TRBV27 and TRBJ2-2, with 10 bases matching TRBD2. Germline V gives CDR1 MNHEY, CDR2 SMNVEV (reference sequence). The CDR3 has 16 amino acids. Trimming took 0 bases from V and 7 from J; bases not matched to a gene: 5. CDR3 nucleotides: TGTGCCAGCAGTTTATCCCAGCGGGGGGGCGGCGGGGAGCTGTTTTTT. This sequence encodes CASSLSQRGGGGELFF.

V usage is TRBV6-5 and J usage is TRBJ2-1, with D perhaps matching TRBD2 (5 bases). This CDR3 is 11 amino acids long. CDR1 and CDR2 from the germline V gene are MNHEY and SVGAGI. Trimming stripped 5 bases from V and 10 bases from J, with 9 bases between. The CDR3 spells CASSEAAEQFF. The CDR3 DNA follows: TGTGCCAGCAGTGAAGCGGCGGAGCAGTTCTTC.

This chain joins TRBV4-1 and TRBJ2-7; 9 bases are shared with TRBD1. Germline V gene sequence: CDR1 MGHRA, CDR2 YSYEKL. The junction had 4 bases not matched to a gene; V was cut back by 2 bases and J by 2 bases. This CDR3 comprises 15 residues. CDR3 amino acids: CASSQRQGETYEQYF. The CDR3 DNA is TGCGCCAGCAGCCAAAGACAGGGGGAGACCTACGAGCAGTACTTC.

The chain uses TRBV5-8 and TRBJ1-3; possibly TRBD1 for D (5 bases). Trimming took 4 bases from V and 2 from J, leaving 16 bases between them. CDR1 and CDR2 from the germline V gene are SGHTS and YDEGEE. This CDR3 spans 16 amino acids. Here the CDR3 reads CASSPGERETGNTIYF. CDR3 DNA: TGTGCCAGCAGCCCGGGGGAGAGGGAGACTGGAAACACCATATATTTT.

The chain uses TRBV14 and TRBJ2-3, with 11 positions matching TRBD1. CDR3 length equals 17 residues. CDR1 and CDR2 from the germline V gene are SGHDN and FVKESK. After removal of 1 base from V and 5 bases from J, the junction contained 8 bases not matched to a gene. CDR3 bases: TGTGCCAGCAGCCAAGTCCGGGACAGGGGGTTTTTAGATACGCAGTATTTT. The encoded protein is CASSQVRDRGFLDTQYF.

The V and J genes are TRBV4-3 and TRBJ2-7; D gene ambiguous. Germline V gene data show CDR1 as LGHNA and CDR2 as YSLEER. This CDR3 has 14 residues. Trimming left V 0 bases short and J 2 bases short, with 8 bases between. CDR3 DNA sequence: TGCGCCAGCAGCCAAGAGCACAAACCCTACGAGCAGTACTTC. Amino acids: CASSQEHKPYEQYF.

The chain has TRBV4-1 and TRBJ2-7, with D perhaps TRBD1 (5 bases). Between the trimmed V and J ends, which lost 1 base and 0 bases, there was a span of 13 bases. Germline CDR1 is MGHRA and CDR2 is YSYEKL. The CDR3 contains 16 residues. This chain's CDR3 is CASSQVGATVSYEQYF. The CDR3 DNA sequence: TGCGCCAGCAGCCAAGTGGGCGCGACAGTCTCCTACGAGCAGTACTTC.

This chain connects TRBV5-4 to TRBJ2-3; 11 positions agree with TRBD1. CDR1 SGHNT and CDR2 YYREEE come from the germline V gene (reference sequence). The CDR3 loop spans 16 amino acids. V shed 5 bases and J 5 bases; nucleotides not matched to a gene: 10. CDR3 nucleotides: TGTGCCAGCAGTAGGAAGGGGACAGGGGGACAAGATACGCAGTATTTT. This encodes CASSRKGTGGQDTQYF.

The rearrangement uses TRBV6-4 and TRBJ1-1, with TRBD1 as a possible D gene (6 bases). With 3 bases removed from V and 7 bases from J, the gap between germline ends came to 9 bases. The CDR3 totals 12 residues. Per the germline V gene, CDR1 is MRHNA and CDR2 is SNTAGT. The CDR3 reads CASSDGGREAFF. The CDR3 bases are TGTGCCAGCAGTGATGGGGGCCGTGAAGCTTTCTTT.

V gene TRBV2 combines with J gene TRBJ1-1; 7 nucleotides align to TRBD1. Unmatched junction bases numbered 5, after V lost 10 bases and J lost 6 bases. The germline CDR1 and CDR2 sequences are SNHLY and FYNNEI. The CDR3 contains 11 residues. The CDR3 DNA reads TGTGCCATCCTCAGGGGGTCTGAAGCTTTCTTT. Translating it yields CAILRGSEAFF.

This chain uses TRBV27 with TRBJ2-1, with 9 bases aligning to TRBD2. Trimming cost V 2 bases and J 7 bases; bases outside gene matches: 12. Germline CDR1 reads MNHEY; CDR2 reads SMNVEV (reference sequence). The CDR3 is 17 residues long. For the CDR3, the DNA is TGTGCCAGCAGTTTAGCCGTGGCCGCGGGGGGGCCGAATGAGCAGTTCTTC. Its protein is CASSLAVAAGGPNEQFF.

V gene TRBV28 combines with J gene TRBJ2-7, with D possibly TRBD2 on 6 matching bases. The germline CDR1 and CDR2 sequences are MDHEN and SYDVKM. V lost 4 bases and J lost 0, with 16 bases in between. CDR3 length: 16 amino acids. CDR3 sequence: CASSSHLRGYSYEQYF. CDR3 sequence (DNA): TGTGCCAGCAGTTCCCACCTGCGGGGTTACTCCTACGAGCAGTACTTC.

The chain joins TRBV25-1 to TRBJ1-5, with D unresolved. Trimming shortened V by 0 bases and J by 7 bases, and 7 bases separated the two germline ends. This CDR3 is built from 13 residues. Germline V lookup: CDR1 MGHDK, CDR2 SYGVNS. CDR3 amino acids: CASSEYNGQPQHF. The CDR3 DNA is TGTGCCAGCAGTGAATATAACGGGCAGCCCCAGCATTTT.

This chain joins TRBV6-1 and TRBJ2-1, with TRBD2 identical over 7 bases. V was pared by 8 bases and J by 7 bases, with 14 bases of the junction left unmatched. This CDR3 is built from 15 residues. Germline CDR1 is MNHNS and CDR2 is SASEGT. The CDR3 loop reads CASGRGGRGVNEQFF. In DNA, the CDR3 is TGTGCCAGCGGGCGGGGAGGGAGAGGTGTGAATGAGCAGTTCTTC.

This clone was seen a few times. The rearrangement joins TRBV6-6 to TRBJ1-5; D call uncertain. The CDR3 has 12 residues. Trimming took 5 bases from V and 4 from J, leaving 6 bases between them. From germline, CDR1 is MNHNY and CDR2 SVGAGI (reference sequence). The CDR3 protein is CASSRVNQPQHF. CDR3 coding DNA: TGTGCCAGCAGTAGAGTTAATCAGCCCCAGCATTTT.

The chain is built from TRBV19 and TRBJ1-1, with a possible D match to TRBD1 (6 bases). The V and J ends lost 3 bases and 5 bases respectively, with 19 bases between them. CDR1 is LNHDA, CDR2 SQIVND, per germline (reference sequence). The CDR3 length is 16 residues. DNA for the CDR3: TGTGCCAGTAGTATTGGGATTACAGGGAGAAGAACTGAAGCTTTCTTT. Its translation: CASSIGITGRRTEAFF.